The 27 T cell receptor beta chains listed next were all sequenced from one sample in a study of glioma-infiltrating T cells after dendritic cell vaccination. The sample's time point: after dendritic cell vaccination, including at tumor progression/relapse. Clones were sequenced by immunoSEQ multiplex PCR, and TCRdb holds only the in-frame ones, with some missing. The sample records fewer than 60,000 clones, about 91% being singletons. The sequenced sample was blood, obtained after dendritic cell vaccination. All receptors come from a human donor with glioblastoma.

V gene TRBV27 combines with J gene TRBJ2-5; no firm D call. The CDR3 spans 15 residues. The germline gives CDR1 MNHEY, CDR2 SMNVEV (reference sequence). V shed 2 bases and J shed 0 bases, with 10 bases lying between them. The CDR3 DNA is TGTGCCAGCAGTTTAAGGAGTTTGTACCAAGAGACCCAGTACTTC. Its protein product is CASSLRSLYQETQYF.

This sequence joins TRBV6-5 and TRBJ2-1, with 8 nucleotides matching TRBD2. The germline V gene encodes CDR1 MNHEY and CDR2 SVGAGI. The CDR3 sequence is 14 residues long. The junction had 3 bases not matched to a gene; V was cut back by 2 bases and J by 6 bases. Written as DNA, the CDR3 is TGTGCCAGCAGTTACGGGACTAGGACCAATGAGCAGTTCTTC. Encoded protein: CASSYGTRTNEQFF.

The CDR3 coding sequence is TGTGCCAGCAGTTACTGGGGACAGCCGAACACTGAAGCTTTCTTT. It is translated as CASSYWGQPNTEAFF. This chain connects TRBV6-6 to TRBJ1-1, with 7 bases aligning to TRBD1. The germline gives CDR1 MNHNY, CDR2 SVGAGI (reference sequence). The CDR3 runs to 15 residues. With 1 base clipped from V and 1 base from J, the junction kept 3 bases outside the gene matches.

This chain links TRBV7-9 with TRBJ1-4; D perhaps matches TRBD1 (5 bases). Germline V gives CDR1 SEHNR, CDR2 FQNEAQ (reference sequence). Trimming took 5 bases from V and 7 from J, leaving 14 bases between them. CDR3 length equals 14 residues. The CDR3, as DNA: TGTGCCAGCAGCACGCAAGGGGTCTCTGAAAAACTGTTTTTT. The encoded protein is CASSTQGVSEKLFF.

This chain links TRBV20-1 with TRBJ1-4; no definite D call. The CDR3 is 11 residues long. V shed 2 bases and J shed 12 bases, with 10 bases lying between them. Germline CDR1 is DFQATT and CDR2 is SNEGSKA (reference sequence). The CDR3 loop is CSARFGVELFF. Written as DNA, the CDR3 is TGCAGTGCTAGATTCGGTGTAGAACTGTTTTTT.

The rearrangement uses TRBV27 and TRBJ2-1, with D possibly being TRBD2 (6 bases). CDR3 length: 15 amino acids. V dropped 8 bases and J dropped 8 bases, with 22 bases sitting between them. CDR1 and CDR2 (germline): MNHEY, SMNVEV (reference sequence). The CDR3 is CASSNLGLSSDEQFF. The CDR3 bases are TGTGCCAGCTCCAATCTAGGACTAAGTTCGGATGAGCAGTTCTTC.

CDR3 coding DNA: TGTGCCAGCAGTGGACTAGCGGGAGGGCCCTACGAGCAGTACTTC. Translation gives CASSGLAGGPYEQYF. The gene calls are TRBV2 and TRBJ2-7; 14 bases map to TRBD2. Germline-derived CDR1 and CDR2 are SNHLY and FYNNEI. The CDR3 length is 15 residues. V shed 4 bases, J shed 2 bases, and the junction held 1 base outside the gene matches. Full variable domain (missing parts from reference TRBV2 and TRBJ2-7): EPEVTQTPSHQVTQMGQEVILRCVPISNHLYFYWYRQILGQKVEFLVSFYNNEISEKSEIFDDQFSVERPDGSNFTLKIRSTKLEDSAMYFCASSGLAGGPYEQYFGPGTRLTVT.

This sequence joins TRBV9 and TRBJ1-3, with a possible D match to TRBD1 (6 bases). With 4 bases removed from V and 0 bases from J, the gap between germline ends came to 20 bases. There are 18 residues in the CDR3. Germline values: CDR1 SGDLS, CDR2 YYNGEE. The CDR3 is CASSPLGADSSSGNTIYF. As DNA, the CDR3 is TGTGCCAGCAGCCCCCTGGGAGCGGACAGCAGCTCTGGAAACACCATATATTTT.

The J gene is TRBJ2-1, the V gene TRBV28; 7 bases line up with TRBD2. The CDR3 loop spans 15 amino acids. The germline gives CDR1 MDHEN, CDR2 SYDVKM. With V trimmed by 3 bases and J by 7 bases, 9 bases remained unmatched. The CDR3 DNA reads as TGTGCCAGCAGTTTGGGTGGGAGGGCCAGGAATGAGCAGTTCTTC. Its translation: CASSLGGRARNEQFF.

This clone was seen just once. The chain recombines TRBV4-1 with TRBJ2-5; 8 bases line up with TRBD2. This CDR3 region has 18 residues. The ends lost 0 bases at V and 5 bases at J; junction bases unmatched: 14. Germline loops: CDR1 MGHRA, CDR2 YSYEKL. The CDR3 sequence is CASSQDRNSGILRETQYF. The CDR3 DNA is TGCGCCAGCAGCCAAGATAGGAATAGCGGGATTCTGCGGGAGACCCAGTACTTC.

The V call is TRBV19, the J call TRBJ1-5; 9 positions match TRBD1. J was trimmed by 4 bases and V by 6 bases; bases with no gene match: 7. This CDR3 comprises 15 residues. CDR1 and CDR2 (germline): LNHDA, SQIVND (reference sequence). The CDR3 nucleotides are TGTGCCAGTAGCGACACAGGGGGCCAGAATCAGCCCCAGCATTTT. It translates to CASSDTGGQNQPQHF.

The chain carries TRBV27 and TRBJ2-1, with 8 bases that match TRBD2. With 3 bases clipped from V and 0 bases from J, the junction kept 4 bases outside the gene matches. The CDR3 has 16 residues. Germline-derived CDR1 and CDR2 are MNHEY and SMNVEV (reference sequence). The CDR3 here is CASSFSSGSSYNEQFF. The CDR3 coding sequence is TGTGCCAGCAGTTTTTCCAGCGGGAGCTCCTACAATGAGCAGTTCTTC.

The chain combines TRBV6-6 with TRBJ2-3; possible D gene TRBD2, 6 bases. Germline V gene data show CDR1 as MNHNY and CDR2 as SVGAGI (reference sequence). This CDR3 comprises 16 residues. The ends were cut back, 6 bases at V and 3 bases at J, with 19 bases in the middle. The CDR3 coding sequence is TGTGCCAGCAGCCACTTAGCTTCGGGGGAGACAGATACGCAGTATTTT. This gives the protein CASSHLASGETDTQYF.

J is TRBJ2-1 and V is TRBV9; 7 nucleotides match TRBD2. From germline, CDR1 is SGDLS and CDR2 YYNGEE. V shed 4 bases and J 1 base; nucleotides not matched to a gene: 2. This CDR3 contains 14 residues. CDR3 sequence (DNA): TGTGCCAGCAGCCCAGCGGGGTCCTACAATGAGCAGTTCTTC. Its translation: CASSPAGSYNEQFF.

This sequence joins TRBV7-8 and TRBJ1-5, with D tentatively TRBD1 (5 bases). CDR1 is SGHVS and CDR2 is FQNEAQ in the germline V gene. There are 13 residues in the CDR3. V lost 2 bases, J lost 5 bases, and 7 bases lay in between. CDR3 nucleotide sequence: TGTGCCAGCAGCTTAATCAGGGATCAGCCCCAGCATTTT. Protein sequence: CASSLIRDQPQHF.

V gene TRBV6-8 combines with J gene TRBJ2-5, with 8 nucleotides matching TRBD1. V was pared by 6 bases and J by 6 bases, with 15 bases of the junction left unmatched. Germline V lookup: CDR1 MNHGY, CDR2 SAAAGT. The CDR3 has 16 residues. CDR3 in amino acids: CASRSTGETLNQTQYF. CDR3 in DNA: TGTGCCAGCAGGTCGACAGGGGAAACCCTCAACCAGACCCAGTACTTC.

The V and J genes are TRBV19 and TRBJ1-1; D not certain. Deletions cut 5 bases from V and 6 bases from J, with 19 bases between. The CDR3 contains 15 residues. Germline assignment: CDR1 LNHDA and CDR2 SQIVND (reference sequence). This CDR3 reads CASSPNPYPTAEAFF. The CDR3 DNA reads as TGTGCCAGTAGTCCTAATCCCTATCCTACGGCTGAAGCTTTCTTT. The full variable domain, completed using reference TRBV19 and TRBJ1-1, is DGGITQSPKYLFRKEGQNVTLSCEQNLNHDAMYWYRQDPGQGLRLIYYSQIVNDFQKGDIAEGYSVSREKKESFPLTVTSAQKNPTAFYLCASSPNPYPTAEAFFGQGTRLTVV.

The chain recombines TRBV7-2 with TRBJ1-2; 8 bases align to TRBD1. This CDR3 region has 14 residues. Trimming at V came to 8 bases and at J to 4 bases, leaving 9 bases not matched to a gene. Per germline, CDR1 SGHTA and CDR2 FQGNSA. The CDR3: CASGRQGSIYGYTF. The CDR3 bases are TGTGCCAGCGGCCGACAGGGGTCAATCTATGGCTACACCTTC.

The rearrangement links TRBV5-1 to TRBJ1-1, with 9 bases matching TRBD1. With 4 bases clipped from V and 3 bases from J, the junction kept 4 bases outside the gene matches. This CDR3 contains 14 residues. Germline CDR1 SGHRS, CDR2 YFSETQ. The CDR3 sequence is CASSHDRGDTEAFF. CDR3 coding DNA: TGCGCCAGCAGCCATGACAGGGGGGACACTGAAGCTTTCTTT.

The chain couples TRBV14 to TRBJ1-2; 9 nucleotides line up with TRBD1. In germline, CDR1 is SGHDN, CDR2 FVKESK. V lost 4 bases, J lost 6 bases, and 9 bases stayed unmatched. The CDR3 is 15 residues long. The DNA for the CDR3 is TGTGCCAGCAGCCCCGGGACAGGGAGATGGGATGGCTACACCTTC. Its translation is CASSPGTGRWDGYTF.

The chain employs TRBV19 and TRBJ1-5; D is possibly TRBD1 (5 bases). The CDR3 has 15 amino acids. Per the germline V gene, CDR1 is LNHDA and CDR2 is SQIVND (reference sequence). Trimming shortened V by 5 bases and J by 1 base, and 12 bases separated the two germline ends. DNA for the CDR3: TGTGCCAGTAGTCCTAGCGGGGGGAGCAATCAGCCCCAGCATTTT. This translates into CASSPSGGSNQPQHF.

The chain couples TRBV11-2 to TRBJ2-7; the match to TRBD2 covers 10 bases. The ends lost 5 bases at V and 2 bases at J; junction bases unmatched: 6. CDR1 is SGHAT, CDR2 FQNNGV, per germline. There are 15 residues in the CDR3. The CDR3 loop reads CASSPSGLATYEQYF. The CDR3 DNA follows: TGTGCCAGCAGCCCCTCGGGACTAGCGACCTACGAGCAGTACTTC.

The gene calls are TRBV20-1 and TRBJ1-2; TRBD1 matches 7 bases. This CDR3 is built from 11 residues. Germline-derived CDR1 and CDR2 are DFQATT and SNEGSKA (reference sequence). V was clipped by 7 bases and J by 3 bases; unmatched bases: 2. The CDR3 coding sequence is TGCAGTGTCCAGGGGGACTATGGCTACACCTTC. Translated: CSVQGDYGYTF.

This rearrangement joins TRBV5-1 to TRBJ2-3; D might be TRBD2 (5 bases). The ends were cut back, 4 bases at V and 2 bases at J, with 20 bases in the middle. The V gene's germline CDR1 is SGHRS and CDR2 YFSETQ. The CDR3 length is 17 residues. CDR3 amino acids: CASSPELGPYFTDTQYF. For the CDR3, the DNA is TGCGCCAGCAGCCCGGAACTAGGTCCCTATTTCACAGATACGCAGTATTTT.

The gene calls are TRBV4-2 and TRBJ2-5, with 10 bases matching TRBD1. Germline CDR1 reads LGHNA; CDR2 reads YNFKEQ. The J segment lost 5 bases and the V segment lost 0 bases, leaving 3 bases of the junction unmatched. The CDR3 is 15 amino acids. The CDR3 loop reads CASSQETGGWETQYF. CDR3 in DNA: TGTGCCAGCAGCCAAGAGACAGGGGGCTGGGAGACCCAGTACTTC.

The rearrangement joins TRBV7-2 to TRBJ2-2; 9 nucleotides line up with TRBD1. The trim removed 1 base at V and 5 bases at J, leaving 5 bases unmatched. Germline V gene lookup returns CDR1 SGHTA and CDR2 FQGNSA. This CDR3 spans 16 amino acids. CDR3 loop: CASSLVATGGTGELFF. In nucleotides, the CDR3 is TGTGCCAGCAGCTTAGTGGCGACAGGGGGAACCGGGGAGCTGTTTTTT.

This CDR3 reads CASSSPGTSGRATDTQYF. CDR3 in DNA: TGTGCCAGCAGTTCACCCGGGACTAGCGGGAGGGCCACAGATACGCAGTATTTT. The chain joins TRBV28 to TRBJ2-3; 16 bases match TRBD2. Per germline, CDR1 MDHEN and CDR2 SYDVKM. CDR3 length: 18 residues. V lost 4 bases and J lost 2; bases outside the gene matches: 6.